This TCR beta chain was identified during a study of control samples from healthy donors and cancer patients. V was shortened by 6 bases and J by 6 bases, with 8 bases between the two germline ends. CDR3 length: 12 residues. Germline V gives CDR1 SEHNR, CDR2 FQNEAQ (reference sequence). The table came from immunoSEQ multiplex PCR; TCRdb's copy has only in-frame clones and leaves some out. The sample holds about 120,000 clones, 70% to 90% seen once. The TCR was taken from a woman in her 70s in good health. The sample consisted of blood. The chain employs TRBV7-9 and TRBJ2-2, with a weak D call TRBD1 (5 bases). As DNA, the CDR3 is TGTGCCAGCAGTCAGGGCTCCGGGGAGCTGTTTTTT. It translates to CASSQGSGELFF.